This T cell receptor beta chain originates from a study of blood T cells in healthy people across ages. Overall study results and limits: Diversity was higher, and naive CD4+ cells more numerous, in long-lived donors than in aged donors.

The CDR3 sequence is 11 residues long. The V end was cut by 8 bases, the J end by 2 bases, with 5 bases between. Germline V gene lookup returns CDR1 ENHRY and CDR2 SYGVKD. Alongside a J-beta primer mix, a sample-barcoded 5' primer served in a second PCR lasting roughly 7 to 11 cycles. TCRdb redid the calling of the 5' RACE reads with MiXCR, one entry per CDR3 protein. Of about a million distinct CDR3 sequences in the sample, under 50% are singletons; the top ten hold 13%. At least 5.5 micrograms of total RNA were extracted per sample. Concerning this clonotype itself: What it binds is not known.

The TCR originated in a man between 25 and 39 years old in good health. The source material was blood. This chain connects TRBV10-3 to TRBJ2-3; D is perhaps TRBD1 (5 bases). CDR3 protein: CAIGATDTQYF. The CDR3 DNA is TGTGCCATCGGGGCCACAGATACGCAGTATTTT.